This entry lists 10 T cell receptor beta chains sequenced from one sample in a study of T-cell memory formation after mild COVID-19 (dated by TCRdb to the early 2020s). To prepare the library, 5' RACE was applied. TCRdb records Illumina NovaSeq 6000 as the sequencer. Through fastp at Q25 and MiXCR, TCRdb rebuilt clones from the public reads, retaining in-frame beta chains. Rows with one shared CDR3 protein collapse into an entry with the most common genes and DNA. The sample has 500,000 to 650,000 distinct CDR3 sequences on record, about a fifth of them singletons. Of the sample, about 8.2% is held by the ten largest clones. The sequencing input was PBMCs or a T cell subset sorted from them (not recorded which). The receptors come from an adult woman who had mild COVID-19 (a few samples of this study predate the infection). The sample titles of this study are shuffled in the database, so cell type and time point are left out; the donor was told from shared clones.

The CDR3 DNA sequence: TGTGCCAGCAGCCGAGCAACCGGGACAGTGAACTCCTACGAGCAGTACTTC. Its translation: CASSRATGTVNSYEQYF. The chain joins TRBV14 to TRBJ2-7; TRBD1 matches 7 bases. Unmatched junction bases numbered 12, after V lost 4 bases and J lost 0 bases. Germline assignment: CDR1 SGHDN and CDR2 FVKESK. This CDR3 has 17 residues.

The CDR3 protein is CASSPSVGSYEQYF. In DNA, the CDR3 is TGTGCCAGCAGCCCAAGTGTGGGCTCCTACGAGCAGTACTTC. This chain links TRBV11-2 with TRBJ2-7; no reliable D call. This CDR3 is built from 14 residues. The germline V and J ends were trimmed by 5 bases and 0 bases, with 11 bases remaining between them. Germline V gives CDR1 SGHAT, CDR2 FQNNGV.

The table lists this clonotype with a few counts. The chain joins TRBV11-2 to TRBJ2-3, with TRBD2 matching 14 bases. Per germline, CDR1 SGHAT and CDR2 FQNNGV. The CDR3 has 15 residues. V dropped 3 bases and J dropped 5; count of bases not matched to a gene: 1. CDR3 loop: CASSFGLAGGDTQYF. Written as DNA, the CDR3 is TGTGCCAGCAGCTTCGGACTAGCGGGGGGAGATACGCAGTATTTT. Drawing the rest from reference TRBV11-2 and TRBJ2-3, the complete variable domain is EAGVAQSPRYKIIEKRQSVAFWCNPISGHATLYWYQQILGQGPKLLIQFQNNGVVDDSQLPKDRFSAERLKGVDSTLKIQPAKLEDSAVYLCASSFGLAGGDTQYFGPGTRLTVL.

The chain combines TRBV4-1 with TRBJ1-3; 9 nucleotides align to TRBD1. Germline CDR1 is MGHRA and CDR2 is YSYEKL. The V segment lost 4 bases and the J segment 0 bases; nucleotides outside the gene matches: 10. The length of the CDR3 is 18 residues. DNA for the CDR3: TGCGCCAGCAGCCGGCGGACAGGGGATCTTCACTCTGGAAACACCATATATTTT. Its translation: CASSRRTGDLHSGNTIYF.

This clonotype was found a few times. V gene TRBV6-5 combines with J gene TRBJ2-3, with a possible D match to TRBD1 (5 bases). The V gene lost 2 bases and the J gene lost 2 bases, with 11 bases spanning the gap. Germline V gene sequence: CDR1 MNHEY, CDR2 SVGAGI. CDR3 length: 15 amino acids. For the CDR3, the DNA is TGTGCCAGCAGTTACAAATGGGGCACCACAGATACGCAGTATTTT. This gives the protein CASSYKWGTTDTQYF.

The chain has TRBV7-2 and TRBJ1-5, with a possible D match to TRBD1 (6 bases). The CDR3 spans 14 residues. Germline-derived CDR1 and CDR2 are SGHTA and FQGNSA. Trimming cost V 1 base and J 7 bases, with 11 bases left between them. The CDR3 region is CASSLVAGEQPQHF. In DNA form, the CDR3 reads TGTGCCAGCAGCTTAGTGGCAGGGGAACAGCCCCAGCATTTT.

This chain connects TRBV5-4 to TRBJ1-2; TRBD1 is a possible D gene (5 bases). Germline V gene lookup returns CDR1 SGHNT and CDR2 YYREEE (reference sequence). The ends were cut back, 1 base at V and 3 bases at J, with 7 bases in the middle. CDR3 length: 13 residues. CDR3 nucleotide sequence: TGTGCCAGCAGCTTGAACAGGTACTATGGCTACACCTTC. It encodes CASSLNRYYGYTF.

The chain has TRBV7-2 and TRBJ2-3, with TRBD2 identical over 9 bases. V lost 0 bases and J lost 6; bases outside the gene matches: 7. The CDR3 runs 16 residues. Germline CDR1 and CDR2: SGHTA and FQGNSA. The CDR3 region is CASSLASGGLSDTQYF. In DNA form, the CDR3 reads TGTGCCAGCAGCTTAGCCAGCGGGGGGTTGAGCGATACGCAGTATTTT.

The rearrangement links TRBV12-3 or TRBV12-4 to TRBJ2-3; 9 positions agree with TRBD2. V was clipped by 3 bases and J by 4 bases; unmatched bases: 5. The CDR3 contains 15 residues. Here the CDR3 DNA reads TGTGCCAGCAGTTTGGGAGCGGGGGGCCCAGATACGCAGTATTTT. It codes for CASSLGAGGPDTQYF.

J is TRBJ2-2 and V is TRBV24-1; TRBD2 aligns across 11 bases. V lost 4 bases, J lost 6 bases, and 6 bases stayed unmatched. Germline V gives CDR1 KGHDR, CDR2 SFDVKD. The CDR3 sequence is 16 residues long. Here the CDR3 DNA reads TGTGCCACCAGTGAACCCGGACTAGCGGGTGCCGGGGAGCTGTTTTTT. Translating it yields CATSEPGLAGAGELFF.